This TCR beta chain derives from a study of molecular identifiers for immune sequencing clone quantification. For the study at large: Replicate experiments divided RNA from around 20,000 or 100,000 naive CD8 cells into five parts and sequenced four. Study outcomes and limitations: Spiked Jurkat TCR RNA from one cell was reportedly detectable among fewer than 1.2 million naive cells.

A single record per CDR3 protein comes from TCRdb applying MiXCR to the PCR reads. Among approximately 550,000 distinct CDR3 sequences listed, approximately 25% were seen once. CDR3 length: 15 residues. Germline loops: CDR1 SGHAT, CDR2 FQNNGV. Sorted inputs of roughly 18,000 to 1,100,000 cells, with 10%, 30% or 50% RNA, yielded naive CD8 libraries. Sorting recovered naive CD8 T cells on a CD8+CD4-CCR7+CD45RA+ profile. This clonotype appeared many times. What it recognizes is unknown. The germline gene is not matched at one end of the junction; a read error may be the cause. The sample comprised naive CD8+ T cells from blood, with Jurkat cell RNA spiked in. Sample subset: FACS-sorted CD8+CD4-CCR7+CD45RA+ naive T cells. The receptor's source is a human donor in good health. Some libraries in this study had Jurkat cell RNA spiked in. The chain employs TRBV11-2 and TRBJ2-3; maybe TRBD1 (6 bases). CDR3 in amino acids: CASSLGGQSTDTQYF. The CDR3 DNA sequence: TGTGCCAGCAGTTTAGGGGGACAAAGCACAGATACGCAGTATTTT.